The rows below give T cell receptor beta chains drawn from one sample of a study of monozygotic twins with inflammatory bowel disease. TCRdb re-called the 5' RACE reads; one entry per CDR3 protein, DNA not given. The repertoire table contains about 160,000 distinct CDR3 sequences. The sequenced material came from blood. The source is a human donor with ulcerative colitis or Crohn's disease, or a healthy co-twin of an affected twin (not recorded which). Each CDR3 is given with its conserved first and last residue. Clone sizes are given selectively: once, few, many, or a class where the clone is expanded.

V	J	size	CDR3
TRBV10-3	TRBJ2-5	medium-sized	CAISESSGQETQYF
TRBV5-1	TRBJ1-1	NA	CASSSGTGRNTEAFF
TRBV20-1	TRBJ2-2	NA	CSARRERLGELFF
TRBV20-1	TRBJ1-5	NA	CSARIIRQEGGQPQHF
TRBV12-3/TRBV12-4	TRBJ1-1	NA	CASSFLGTQGAGTEAFF
TRBV7-8	TRBJ2-1	NA	CASSLGRAGGPYNEQFF
TRBV10-3	TRBJ1-4	NA	CAISWQGAEKLFF
TRBV7-9	TRBJ2-7	NA	CASSLGDPWSEQYF
TRBV10-3	TRBJ1-2	NA	CAGGTAYGYTF
TRBV5-6	TRBJ2-5	NA	CASSPTSTETQYF
TRBV10-3	TRBJ2-1	NA	CAIRGLAGVEQFF
TRBV7-8	TRBJ2-1	NA	CASSLAPGTYNEQFF
TRBV5-5	TRBJ1-2	NA	CASSLAVPNYGYTF
TRBV7-9	TRBJ2-1	NA	CASSFRGGTNEQFF
TRBV20-1	TRBJ1-5	NA	CSARDYSYSNQPQHF
TRBV5-5	TRBJ2-1	NA	CASSFMDEQFF
TRBV6-2/TRBV6-3	TRBJ1-1	NA	CASSSTNEAFF
TRBV3-1	TRBJ2-7	NA	CASSQDLTGVSYEQYF
TRBV12-3/TRBV12-4	TRBJ2-1	NA	CASSLIGGGEQFF
TRBV5-4	TRBJ2-2	NA	CASSSGTGATGELFF
TRBV28	TRBJ2-1	NA	CASSPPGVLLDEQFF
TRBV27	TRBJ1-6	NA	CASSPRGASPLHF
TRBV28	TRBJ2-7	NA	CASSPGLAGVAYEQYF
TRBV20-1	TRBJ1-1	NA	CSAPTGRTEAFF
TRBV12-3/TRBV12-4	TRBJ1-5	NA	CASSFQDSNQPQHF
TRBV21-1	TRBJ2-4	NA	CASSKAGPRGVNIQYF
TRBV6-1	TRBJ2-7	NA	CASSRGSPDYEQYF
TRBV10-3	TRBJ1-3	NA	CAISQDGNSGNTIYF
TRBV28	TRBJ2-5	NA	CASSLLAVTRGTQYF
TRBV7-9	TRBJ2-4	NA	CAGSLSGHLSDIQYF
TRBV30	TRBJ1-1	NA	CAWRYRGQRLFEAFF
TRBV12-3/TRBV12-4	TRBJ1-6	NA	CASSRDRGSPLHF
TRBV3-1	TRBJ2-3	NA	CASSLTGYSTDTQYF
TRBV20-1	TRBJ2-5	NA	CSASVNGQETQYF
TRBV4-1	TRBJ2-3	NA	CASSQGKTKSTDTQYF
TRBV7-8	TRBJ2-2	NA	CASSLGTSANMNTGELFF
TRBV5-1	TRBJ2-7	NA	CASSLLQGEGQYF
TRBV6-5	TRBJ2-3	NA	CASSSQGAQGSDTQYF
TRBV28	TRBJ2-7	NA	CASSFQTGTVTRADEQYF
TRBV18	TRBJ1-5	NA	CASSPPTTGKSQPQHF
TRBV20-1	TRBJ2-7	NA	CSASEGGGEQYF
TRBV19	TRBJ1-3	NA	CASSATLEPTSGNTIYF
TRBV4-2	TRBJ1-2	NA	CASSQDIGGGYGYTF
TRBV20-1	TRBJ2-5	NA	CSAIRQDQETQYF
TRBV5-1	TRBJ2-2	NA	CASSLANGAATGELFF
TRBV20-1	TRBJ1-4	NA	CSASRSGEKLFF
TRBV5-1	TRBJ2-1	NA	CASSLAGGPEQFF
TRBV12-3/TRBV12-4	TRBJ2-3	NA	CASSPMPDTQYF
TRBV6-2/TRBV6-3	TRBJ2-2	NA	CASSLTHRGEITGELFF
TRBV20-1	TRBJ2-7	NA	CSASPLTLQRYEQYF
TRBV6-5	TRBJ1-2	NA	CASSYWDSTLNYGYTF
TRBV13	TRBJ2-1	NA	CASSFIAERGNEQFF
TRBV7-2	TRBJ1-2	NA	CASSLGPRAVEYGCTF
TRBV9	TRBJ2-3	NA	CASSIGGSADTQYF
TRBV7-9	TRBJ1-2	NA	CASSLADGYGYTF
TRBV20-1	TRBJ2-7	NA	CSAKDSGSSSYEQYF
TRBV20-1	TRBJ1-1	NA	CSARDHRGYTEAFF
TRBV5-1	TRBJ2-1	NA	CASSFRGRVAGIYNEQFF